These 29 T cell receptor beta chains were sequenced from one sample in a study of shared clonotypes between healthy human individuals. Method: immunoSEQ multiplex PCR; TCRdb's copy keeps in-frame clones and lacks some. The sample has 750,000 to 1,000,000 clones; almost 95% are singletons. The naive CD8 fraction comprised CD45RO-negative cells positively selected for CCR7 and excluded terminally differentiated effector memory CD45RA+ cells. Sequencing was carried out using naive CD8+ T cells sorted from blood. The origin of the receptors is a man between 25 and 39 years old in good health.

V is TRBV5-5 and J is TRBJ1-5; D remains ambiguous. Germline values: CDR1 SGHKS, CDR2 YYEKEE (reference sequence). V lost 2 bases, J lost 7 bases, and 16 bases lay in between. The CDR3 consists of 15 residues. CDR3 sequence: CASSFEGRGGQPQHF. The CDR3 DNA follows: TGTGCCAGCAGCTTCGAAGGGCGAGGTGGGCAGCCCCAGCATTTT.

The table lists this clone with a few counts. In DNA, the CDR3 is TGCAGCGGTGATGTGAGCGGCTATGGCTACACCTTC. Protein product: CSGDVSGYGYTF. The chain carries TRBV29-1 and TRBJ1-2; D not resolved. The V end lost 7 bases, the J end lost 4 bases, and 13 bases lay between the germline ends. CDR3 size: 12 residues. Germline assignment: CDR1 SQVTM and CDR2 ANQGSEA.

This CDR3 is CASSLILGVNQPQHF. The CDR3, as DNA: TGTGCCAGCAGTTTAATTCTGGGGGTCAATCAGCCCCAGCATTTT. The chain is built from TRBV27 and TRBJ1-5, with TRBD1 as a possible D gene (5 bases). V was cut by 2 bases and J by 3 bases, with 11 bases left in between. The CDR3 covers 15 residues. Germline CDR1 is MNHEY and CDR2 is SMNVEV (reference sequence).

The chain recombines TRBV10-2 with TRBJ2-2, with 11 bases fitting TRBD2. This CDR3 has 18 amino acids. Germline V gene data show CDR1 as WSHSY and CDR2 as SAAADI. J was trimmed by 1 base and V by 0 bases; bases with no gene match: 4. The CDR3 here is CASSESLAGGLNTGELFF. The CDR3 DNA reads as TGCGCCAGCAGTGAGTCCCTAGCGGGGGGCCTGAACACCGGGGAGCTGTTTTTT.

This clone was found once. Germline and junction disagree at one end, which may indicate a read error. The rearrangement links TRBV30 to TRBJ1-1; D not certain. Germline-derived CDR1 and CDR2 are GTSNPN and SVGIG (reference sequence). The CDR3 extends over 13 amino acids. CDR3 nucleotide sequence: TGTGCCTGGAGTGTACTGGCGAACACTAAAGCTTTCTTT. It is translated as CAWSVLANTKAFF.

The rearrangement links TRBV28 to TRBJ2-2; D gene uncertain. Trimming stripped 3 bases from V and 6 bases from J, with 14 bases between. Germline CDR1 reads MDHEN; CDR2 reads SYDVKM. This CDR3 comprises 15 residues. CDR3: CASSLVHRGPGELFF. In DNA, the CDR3 is TGTGCCAGCAGTTTGGTCCACAGAGGCCCCGGGGAGCTGTTTTTT.

The rearrangement uses TRBV7-3 and TRBJ2-1; D remains unclear. This CDR3 comprises 15 residues. Germline lookup yields CDR1 SGHTA and CDR2 FQGTGA. Between the trimmed V and J ends, which lost 5 bases and 5 bases, there was a span of 16 bases. CDR3 in DNA: TGTGCCAGCAGCCGGAGACCCGTTCCCGACAATGAGCAGTTCTTC. It yields the protein CASSRRPVPDNEQFF.

J is TRBJ2-2 and V is TRBV11-3, with D perhaps matching TRBD2 (5 bases). CDR3 length equals 12 residues. V gave up 8 bases and J gave up 4 bases, with 8 bases separating them. Germline-derived CDR1 and CDR2 are SGHNT and YENEEA. The CDR3 DNA follows: TGTGCCAGCGGAGAGGGCACCGGGGAGCTGTTTTTT. Translated: CASGEGTGELFF.

The gene calls are TRBV6-4 and TRBJ2-3; TRBD2 aligns across 8 bases. Losses at the gene ends were 6 bases for V and 3 bases for J; bases not matched to a gene: 5. Per germline, CDR1 MRHNA and CDR2 SNTAGT. The CDR3 is 14 residues long. The DNA for the CDR3 is TGTGCCAGCAGCGGAGCGGGAGCAACAGATACGCAGTATTTT. It encodes CASSGAGATDTQYF.

The chain joins TRBV30 to TRBJ2-1, with 11 positions matching TRBD1. Germline CDR1 and CDR2: GTSNPN and SVGIG (reference sequence). The CDR3 totals 15 residues. With V trimmed by 5 bases and J by 2 bases, 5 bases remained unmatched. CDR3 nucleotides: TGTGCCTGGGCCCCGGGACAGGGGGCCTACAATGAGCAGTTCTTC. Amino acids: CAWAPGQGAYNEQFF.

V is TRBV9 and J is TRBJ2-1; 8 bases fit TRBD2. The junction had 10 bases not matched to a gene; V was cut back by 2 bases and J by 6 bases. The CDR3 is made up of 16 amino acids. In germline, CDR1 is SGDLS, CDR2 YYNGEE. The chain's CDR3 is CASSVDQGTRGNEQFF. The CDR3, as DNA: TGTGCCAGCAGCGTGGACCAGGGGACTAGGGGCAATGAGCAGTTCTTC.

The chain recombines TRBV10-1 with TRBJ2-7; 11 nucleotides line up with TRBD2. CDR1 is WNHNN, CDR2 SYGVQD, per germline (reference sequence). The CDR3 length is 19 residues. V lost 8 bases, J lost 0 bases, and 18 bases stayed unmatched. The CDR3 region is CASAWIVAGGLLPSYEQYF. The CDR3, as DNA: TGCGCCAGCGCTTGGATAGTAGCGGGAGGGCTGCTTCCCTCCTACGAGCAGTACTTC.

This sequence joins TRBV5-1 and TRBJ2-5; TRBD2 agrees at 14 bases. V shed 4 bases and J 5 bases; nucleotides not matched to a gene: 13. The CDR3 sequence is 18 residues long. Germline values: CDR1 SGHRS, CDR2 YFSETQ. The CDR3 DNA reads TGCGCCAGCAGCGACAATCCGGGACTAGCGGGAGCCCAGGAGACCCAGTACTTC. It specifies CASSDNPGLAGAQETQYF.

This clone was counted a few times. V and J are TRBV6-1 and TRBJ1-3; no definite D call. Germline values: CDR1 MNHNS, CDR2 SASEGT. The V and J ends lost 6 bases and 0 bases respectively, with 12 bases between them. CDR3 length: 15 amino acids. The chain's CDR3 is CASSADSASGNTIYF. CDR3 DNA sequence: TGTGCCAGCAGCGCGGACTCGGCCTCTGGAAACACCATATATTTT.

The gene calls are TRBV7-9 and TRBJ2-7; 7 bases are shared with TRBD2. The CDR3 is made up of 14 amino acids. CDR1 is SEHNR and CDR2 is FQNEAQ in the germline V gene (reference sequence). Trimming took 2 bases from V and 2 from J; bases not matched to a gene: 3. The CDR3 here is CASSLSAGAYEQYF. CDR3 nucleotide sequence: TGTGCCAGCAGCTTAAGCGCGGGAGCCTACGAGCAGTACTTC.

The J gene is TRBJ1-2, the V gene TRBV7-9; no definite D call. This CDR3 comprises 14 residues. V lost 2 bases to trimming and J lost 8 bases, with 15 bases between them. Per the germline V gene, CDR1 is SEHNR and CDR2 is FQNEAQ (reference sequence). Here the CDR3 reads CASSLPPEAYGYTF. CDR3 DNA sequence: TGTGCCAGCAGCTTACCCCCTGAGGCTTACGGCTACACCTTC. Supplemented by reference TRBV7-9 and TRBJ1-2, the full variable domain reads DTGVSQNPRHKITKRGQNVTFRCDPISEHNRLYWYRQTLGQGPEFLTYFQNEAQLEKSRLLSDRFSAERPKGSFSTLEIQRTEQGDSAMYLCASSLPPEAYGYTFGSGTRLTVV.

V and J are TRBV6-6 and TRBJ1-1; the D gene is possibly TRBD1 (6 bases). The CDR3 spans 12 residues. The V and J ends lost 8 bases and 1 base respectively, with 8 bases between them. Germline CDR1 is MNHNY and CDR2 is SVGAGI (reference sequence). In DNA, the CDR3 is TGTGCCAGCGAGGGGGAGAACACTGAAGCTTTCTTT. It yields the protein CASEGENTEAFF.

This CDR3 reads CASSYLAGLSKYEQYF. The CDR3 region has the DNA TGTGCCAGCAGCTATTTAGCGGGCCTTTCAAAATACGAGCAGTACTTC. The V gene is TRBV7-2, the J gene TRBJ2-7; 7 bases fit TRBD2. Germline CDR1 and CDR2: SGHTA and FQGNSA. CDR3 length: 16 amino acids. V lost 4 bases, J lost 4 bases, and 13 bases stayed unmatched.

The chain joins TRBV4-3 to TRBJ2-3; no firm D call. CDR1 LGHNA and CDR2 YSLEER come from the germline V gene. Trimming stripped 5 bases from V and 0 bases from J, with 12 bases between. The CDR3 extends over 15 amino acids. In DNA form, the CDR3 reads TGCGCCAGCAGCTCCACCTCCGCTAGCACAGATACGCAGTATTTT. Its translation is CASSSTSASTDTQYF.

The chain couples TRBV28 to TRBJ2-5; 10 bases match TRBD2. V dropped 6 bases and J dropped 5; count of bases not matched to a gene: 9. CDR3 length equals 15 residues. Germline CDR1 and CDR2: MDHEN and SYDVKM. The CDR3 DNA is TGTGCCAGCAGGGGCCTAGCGGGAGTGGTGGAGACCCAGTACTTC. Encoded protein: CASRGLAGVVETQYF.

The rearrangement uses TRBV11-2 and TRBJ2-1; D is ambiguous. The V gene lost 5 bases and the J gene lost 10 bases, with 9 bases spanning the gap. CDR1 SGHAT and CDR2 FQNNGV come from the germline V gene. The CDR3 consists of 11 residues. The CDR3 protein is CASSLSEEQFF. The CDR3, as DNA: TGTGCCAGCAGCCTTAGTGAAGAGCAGTTCTTC.

This clone was observed a handful of times. The chain couples TRBV27 to TRBJ1-4; D might be TRBD1 (5 bases). V was cut by 5 bases and J by 8 bases, with 15 bases left in between. Germline-derived CDR1 and CDR2 are MNHEY and SMNVEV (reference sequence). The CDR3 length is 14 residues. The CDR3 bases are TGTGCCAGCAGTCTCCTGGGGGACGAAGAAAAACTGTTTTTT. It yields the protein CASSLLGDEEKLFF.

The chain recombines TRBV2 with TRBJ2-1; 15 bases align to TRBD2. With 11 bases clipped from V and 5 bases from J, the junction kept 13 bases outside the gene matches. Per germline, CDR1 SNHLY and CDR2 FYNNEI. This CDR3 has 17 amino acids. The CDR3, as DNA: TGTGCCGGACGGACTAGCGGGAGGGTTTACCTAAACAATGAGCAGTTCTTC. It specifies CAGRTSGRVYLNNEQFF.

CDR3 coding DNA: TGTGCCAGCAGCCGGGGACAGGGGAACACTGAAGCTTTCTTT. The encoded protein is CASSRGQGNTEAFF. V and J are TRBV27 and TRBJ1-1; 9 positions agree with TRBD1. This CDR3 is built from 14 residues. Germline V gives CDR1 MNHEY, CDR2 SMNVEV (reference sequence). J gave up 1 base and V 6 bases, and 3 bases lay outside the gene matches.

The genes are TRBV5-1 and TRBJ2-1, with D possibly TRBD1 on 6 matching bases. Per the germline V gene, CDR1 is SGHRS and CDR2 is YFSETQ. V dropped 3 bases and J dropped 3 bases, with 16 bases sitting between them. This CDR3 is 16 amino acids long. The CDR3: CASSSTGTRIYNEQFF. The DNA for the CDR3 is TGCGCCAGCAGCTCGACCGGGACAAGGATCTACAATGAGCAGTTCTTC. Based on the CDR3 plus reference TRBV5-1 and TRBJ2-1, the full variable domain is KAGVTQTPRYLIKTRGQQVTLSCSPISGHRSVSWYQQTPGQGLQFLFEYFSETQRNKGNFPGRFSGRQFSNSRSEMNVSTLELGDSALYLCASSSTGTRIYNEQFFGPGTRLTVL.

The chain has TRBV5-5 and TRBJ1-1; D is undetermined. The CDR3 length is 14 residues. CDR1 and CDR2 (germline): SGHKS, YYEKEE (reference sequence). The ends were cut back, 1 base at V and 4 bases at J, with 11 bases in the middle. The CDR3 spells CASSLRGLGTEAFF. DNA for the CDR3: TGTGCCAGCAGCTTGCGAGGGTTGGGCACTGAAGCTTTCTTT. The whole variable domain, remainder taken from reference TRBV5-5 and TRBJ1-1, is DAGVTQSPTHLIKTRGQQVTLRCSPISGHKSVSWYQQVLGQGPQFIFQYYEKEERGRGNFPDRFSARQFPNYSSELNVNALLLGDSALYLCASSLRGLGTEAFFGQGTRLTVV.

The gene calls are TRBV28 and TRBJ1-4; no clear D gene. This CDR3 comprises 13 residues. Deletions cut 7 bases from V and 1 base from J, with 7 bases between. Germline CDR1 is MDHEN and CDR2 is SYDVKM. CDR3: CASKSVTNEKLFF. The CDR3 nucleotides are TGTGCCAGCAAATCTGTAACTAATGAAAAACTGTTTTTT.

In the case of this clone: Other DNA variants within this sample encode the same CDR3. This chain uses TRBV27 with TRBJ2-7, with 12 positions matching TRBD2. The germline gives CDR1 MNHEY, CDR2 SMNVEV (reference sequence). The CDR3 totals 16 residues. V lost 3 bases, J lost 4 bases, and 7 bases stayed unmatched. Here the CDR3 reads CASSFLLAGGPYEQYF. The CDR3, as DNA: TGTGCCAGCAGTTTCCTTCTAGCGGGAGGGCCTTACGAGCAGTACTTC.

The chain carries TRBV5-1 and TRBJ2-1, with TRBD2 matching 8 bases. The CDR3 is made up of 13 amino acids. Trimming took 5 bases from V and 10 from J; bases not matched to a gene: 8. Germline V gives CDR1 SGHRS, CDR2 YFSETQ. CDR3 DNA sequence: TGCGCCAGCAGGCAGGGTAGCGGGATGGAGCAGTTCTTC. Translating gives CASRQGSGMEQFF.